This T cell receptor (beta chain) was retrieved from a study of TIL therapy for anti-PD-1-resistant metastatic lung cancer. Points on this clone: What it binds is not known.

Time point reported: pre-treatment sample, taken before nivolumab and TIL therapy. Study results and limitations: TIL clonotype persistence in blood showed no apparent association with response.

This was the immunoSEQ v3 assay. Generated by immunoSEQ multiplex PCR, the TCRdb table keeps only in-frame clones and is missing some. The sample lists about 50,000 clones, approximately 86% seen once, with around 5.1% in the top ten. Germline loops: CDR1 LGHNA, CDR2 YSLEER. V lost 0 bases and J 2 bases, leaving 11 bases between the germline ends. There are 15 residues in the CDR3. This receptor was taken from a person aged 25-85 years with non-small cell lung cancer. V gene TRBV4-3 combines with J gene TRBJ2-7; perhaps TRBD2 as D (5 bases). Sample: blood, taken at baseline. In nucleotides, the CDR3 is TGCGCCAGCAGCCAAGATCGACTATCAACCTACGAGCAGTACTTC. This codes for CASSQDRLSTYEQYF.